The 6 T cell receptor beta chains given below trace back to one sample, sequenced in a study of shared clonotypes between healthy human individuals. Libraries were prepared by immunoSEQ multiplex PCR; TCRdb keeps only in-frame clonotypes and omits some of them. This sample has 2,500,000 or so clones, with about 92% found just once. The specimen was naive CD4+ T cells sorted from blood. Subset: CD45RA+ positively selected. Receptors originate from a man aged 18 to 30 in good health.

CDR3 region: CAWAAGTGDLPQHF. CDR3 DNA: TGTGCCTGGGCGGCCGGGACAGGGGATCTTCCCCAGCATTTT. The rearrangement uses TRBV30 and TRBJ1-5; TRBD1 matches at 10 bases. Germline loops: CDR1 GTSNPN, CDR2 SVGIG (reference sequence). The trim removed 5 bases at V and 10 bases at J, leaving 11 bases unmatched. This CDR3 is 14 amino acids long.

With regard to this clone: One end of the junction fails to match germline, which may point to a read error. The gene calls are TRBV7-7 and TRBJ2-7; TRBD1 matches 7 bases. Germline CDR1 and CDR2: SSHAT and FNYEAQ (reference sequence). The CDR3 sequence is 17 residues long. The CDR3 DNA reads TGTGCTAGCAGCTTAAGAAAAAAGCAGGGGGACTCCTACGAGCAGTACTTC. Its protein product is CASSLRKKQGDSYEQYF.

With regard to this clone: Different DNA sequences within this sample yield the same CDR3. The chain is built from TRBV19 and TRBJ1-1; D uncertain. Looked up from germline, CDR1 is LNHDA and CDR2 is SQIVND (reference sequence). V was cut by 6 bases and J by 0 bases, with 11 bases left in between. This CDR3 has 14 amino acids. CDR3 loop: CASSPETVNTEAFF. The CDR3 DNA reads as TGTGCCAGTAGCCCAGAGACGGTGAACACTGAAGCTTTCTTT.

This clone came up a few times. This sample includes further DNA sequences coding for the same CDR3. This chain uses TRBV29-1 with TRBJ2-7, with 7 bases lining up with TRBD1. The germline gives CDR1 SQVTM, CDR2 ANQGSEA. The V and J ends lost 6 bases and 4 bases, in that order; junction bases with no gene match: 3. The CDR3 has 11 amino acids. The CDR3 nucleotides read TGCAGCGTCCGGACAGGATACGAGCAGTACTTC. It codes for CSVRTGYEQYF.

The chain links TRBV27 to TRBJ2-1, with D perhaps matching TRBD2 (6 bases). Trimming shortened V by 11 bases and J by 7 bases, and 15 bases separated the two germline ends. CDR1 and CDR2 from the germline V gene are MNHEY and SMNVEV (reference sequence). The CDR3 contains 12 residues. The DNA of the CDR3 is TGTGCCGGGACGATACGGGAGAATGAGCAGTTCTTC. Its protein is CAGTIRENEQFF.

DNA for the CDR3: TGTGCCAGCAGCCGAGAACAGGTACCCTACGAGCAGTACTTC. Translating gives CASSREQVPYEQYF. The chain combines TRBV6-5 with TRBJ2-7; possible D gene TRBD1, 5 bases. Germline CDR1 and CDR2: MNHEY and SVGAGI. The ends were cut back, 6 bases at V and 2 bases at J, with 14 bases in the middle. The CDR3 extends over 14 amino acids.